The 12 T cell receptor beta chains listed next were all sequenced from one sample in a study of blood T cells in healthy people across ages. Together with a sample-barcoded 5' primer, a J-beta primer mix was included in a second PCR lasting roughly 6 to 12 cycles. Via MiXCR, TCRdb re-called the 5' RACE reads, giving one row per CDR3 protein. This table has fewer than 1.5 million distinct CDR3 sequences, 42% appearing once. The material sequenced was blood. The receptors originated from a woman under 30 in good health.

The chain uses TRBV2 and TRBJ1-4; unclear D gene. V was trimmed by 9 bases and J by 5 bases, leaving 10 bases between them. Germline V CDR1 and CDR2: SNHLY, FYNNEI. The CDR3 is 12 residues long. The chain's CDR3 is CASATENEKLFF. In nucleotides, the CDR3 is TGTGCCAGTGCGACGGAGAATGAAAAACTGTTTTTT.

This clonotype was found a few times. The genes are TRBV9 and TRBJ2-4; D unresolved. V was cut by 0 bases and J by 0 bases, with 7 bases left in between. The CDR3 loop spans 15 amino acids. Germline V gene sequence: CDR1 SGDLS, CDR2 YYNGEE. CDR3 bases: TGTGCCAGCAGCGTAGGGCAGGCAGCCAAAAACATTCAGTACTTC. Translation gives CASSVGQAAKNIQYF.

The J gene is TRBJ1-1, the V gene TRBV11-2, with D perhaps matching TRBD1 (5 bases). The V gene's germline CDR1 is SGHAT and CDR2 FQNNGV. This CDR3 has 15 residues. Trimming removed 1 base from V and 3 bases from J, with 12 bases in between. CDR3 sequence (DNA): TGTGCCAGCAGCTTAGCCACCCGAGGGGACACTGAAGCTTTCTTT. Its protein is CASSLATRGDTEAFF.

V gene TRBV6-6 combines with J gene TRBJ1-5; weak D call: TRBD1 (6 bases). CDR1 is MNHNY and CDR2 is SVGAGI in the germline V gene (reference sequence). The V end was cut by 6 bases, the J end by 5 bases, with 14 bases between. The CDR3 length is 14 residues. In DNA, the CDR3 is TGTGCCAGCAGCAAAACAGGGAAGGATCAGCCCCAGCATTTT. Its translation: CASSKTGKDQPQHF.

This clonotype was recorded a few times. The V gene is TRBV11-2, the J gene TRBJ2-1; D may be TRBD1 (5 bases). CDR3 length equals 12 residues. V lost 5 bases to trimming and J lost 5 bases, with 7 bases between them. In germline, CDR1 is SGHAT, CDR2 FQNNGV. CDR3 residues: CASSKGDNEQFF. The CDR3 nucleotides read TGTGCCAGCAGCAAAGGGGACAATGAGCAGTTCTTC.

As DNA, the CDR3 is TGTGCCAGCAGTTTATTGAGGGACACAAGACCCTCTGGGGCCAACGTCCTGACTTTC. This codes for CASSLLRDTRPSGANVLTF. The rearrangement links TRBV28 to TRBJ2-6, with D tentatively TRBD1 (6 bases). The CDR3 covers 19 residues. V lost 1 base to trimming and J lost 0 bases, with 16 bases between them. Germline loops: CDR1 MDHEN, CDR2 SYDVKM.

This clonotype turned up a few times. This chain connects TRBV29-1 to TRBJ1-2, with 11 positions matching TRBD1. V lost 6 bases, J lost 8 bases, and 17 bases stayed unmatched. Germline V gene lookup returns CDR1 SQVTM and CDR2 ANQGSEA. The CDR3 is 16 amino acids. The CDR3 region has the DNA TGCAGCGTCCGATTAAAGCAGGACAGGGGGCCTTGGGGCTACACCTTC. Protein: CSVRLKQDRGPWGYTF.

The chain joins TRBV20-1 to TRBJ2-3, with D uncertain. CDR1 DFQATT and CDR2 SNEGSKA come from the germline V gene (reference sequence). Trimming left V 6 bases short and J 5 bases short, with 12 bases between. This CDR3 spans 12 amino acids. Written as DNA, the CDR3 is TGCAGTGCCAAAGACGGGTTAGATACGCAGTATTTT. This encodes CSAKDGLDTQYF.

The chain employs TRBV15 and TRBJ1-2; 8 bases are a match to TRBD1. The CDR3 is made up of 16 amino acids. Trimming at V came to 0 bases and at J to 5 bases, leaving 8 bases not matched to a gene. CDR1 and CDR2 from the germline V gene are LNHNV and YYDKDF (reference sequence). The CDR3 here is CATSREGQGVGYGYTF. CDR3 DNA: TGTGCCACCAGCAGAGAAGGACAGGGTGTCGGATATGGCTACACCTTC.

The chain recombines TRBV10-3 with TRBJ1-3; D is uncertain. This CDR3 spans 15 amino acids. Per the germline V gene, CDR1 is ENHRY and CDR2 is SYGVKD. The V end lost 4 bases, the J end lost 0 bases, and 10 bases lay between the germline ends. Written as DNA, the CDR3 is TGTGCCATCAGTGGGGCAGCCACCTCTGGAAACACCATATATTTT. Translated: CAISGAATSGNTIYF.

The table lists this clonotype with a few counts. The chain links TRBV12-3 or TRBV12-4 to TRBJ2-1; TRBD2 matches at 8 bases. The CDR3 has 15 amino acids. V lost 6 bases and J lost 9; bases outside the gene matches: 13. This chain's CDR3 is CASSQRSGSFGEQFF. The CDR3 DNA follows: TGTGCCAGCAGCCAGAGAAGCGGGAGTTTCGGTGAGCAGTTCTTC.

The chain combines TRBV5-1 with TRBJ2-3, with TRBD1 matching 12 bases. This CDR3 region has 19 residues. Germline V lookup: CDR1 SGHRS, CDR2 YFSETQ. J lost 2 bases, V lost 0 bases, and 10 bases had no gene match. CDR3 bases: TGCGCCAGCAGCTTGGTTCGGGGGACAGGGGGCGCAATCACAGATACGCAGTATTTT. Translating gives CASSLVRGTGGAITDTQYF.